This record looks at one TCR beta chain sequence and its context. The antigen is not known. The record originates from a study of T cell responses to AZD1222 COVID-19 vaccine. Some clones are missing from TCRdb's copy, which holds only in-frame ones; the method was immunoSEQ multiplex PCR. This table holds 95,000 to 150,000 clones, around 92% found once. The V end lost 5 bases, the J end lost 2 bases, and 22 bases lay between the germline ends. CDR3 length equals 18 residues. Germline-derived CDR1 and CDR2 are SEHNR and FQNEAQ (reference sequence). Second doses were pooled across both intervals (about 4 or about 12 weeks). Overall study results and limits: With dominance at 160-218 and 743-854, vaccine-associated CD4 TCRs spanned spike.

Specimen: peripheral blood, collected 28 days after the second AZD1222 dose. The V and J genes are TRBV7-9 and TRBJ1-5; tentatively, D is TRBD1 (5 bases). The sequence was obtained from an adult who received the AZD1222 COVID-19 vaccine. DNA for the CDR3: TGTGCCAGCAGCATAGGTCTAGGCCGGGGCCATGGCAATCAGCCCCAGCATTTT. The encoded protein is CASSIGLGRGHGNQPQHF. The variable domain in full, with the rest retrieved from reference TRBV7-9 and TRBJ1-5, is DTGVSQNPRHKITKRGQNVTFRCDPISEHNRLYWYRQTLGQGPEFLTYFQNEAQLEKSRLLSDRFSAERPKGSFSTLEIQRTEQGDSAMYLCASSIGLGRGHGNQPQHFGDGTRLSIL.